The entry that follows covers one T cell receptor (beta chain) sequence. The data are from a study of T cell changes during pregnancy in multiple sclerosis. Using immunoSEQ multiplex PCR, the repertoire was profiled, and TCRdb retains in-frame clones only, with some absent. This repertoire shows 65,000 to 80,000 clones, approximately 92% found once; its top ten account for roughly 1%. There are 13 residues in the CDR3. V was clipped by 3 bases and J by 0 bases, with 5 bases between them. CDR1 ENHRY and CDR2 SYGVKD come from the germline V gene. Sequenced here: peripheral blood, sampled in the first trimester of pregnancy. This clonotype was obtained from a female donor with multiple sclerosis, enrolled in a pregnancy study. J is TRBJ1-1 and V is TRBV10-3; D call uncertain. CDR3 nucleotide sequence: TGTGCCATCAGTGACAGGTTGAACACTGAAGCTTTCTTT. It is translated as CAISDRLNTEAFF.